This entry concerns a single TCR beta chain. The entry originates in a study of blood T cell repertoires in COVID-19. Study summary: Samples taken during acute and convalescent COVID-19 were collected in the United States, Italy and Spain. Sample material is recorded as cDNA or gDNA derived from T cells, B-cell-depleted T cells, or PBMCs.

Authors' data handling: Reference gene primers were amplified, and this amplification served to estimate nucleated cell counts. Clones were sequenced by immunoSEQ multiplex PCR, and TCRdb holds only the in-frame ones, with some missing. That table is the source of V, J and clone size, and D and trimming were worked out from the DNA. The sample carries 130,000 to 150,000 clones, 75% to 85% recorded once. Germline CDR1 reads SNHLY; CDR2 reads FYNNEI. This CDR3 spans 15 amino acids. With 6 bases clipped from V and 3 bases from J, the junction kept 3 bases outside the gene matches. The sample comprised peripheral blood. This rearrangement joins TRBV2 to TRBJ2-2; 11 bases are a match to TRBD2. The receptor's source is a man aged 55 to 70 with active or convalescent COVID-19. CDR3 region: CASSPTSGDTGELFF. For the CDR3, the DNA is TGTGCCAGCAGCCCGACTAGCGGGGACACCGGGGAGCTGTTTTTT.